The 30 T cell receptor beta chains listed next were all sequenced from one sample in a study of breast tumors, draining lymph nodes, adjacent tissues. Breast cancer patients provided tissue from their axillary draining lymph nodes. TCRdb recomputed calls from the multiplex PCR reads with MiXCR, one row per CDR3 protein. The sample consists of about 230,000 distinct CDR3 sequences, approximately 31% of them appearing once. The source material was axillary lymph node tissue. The receptors stem from a female donor with breast cancer. Some clones in this sample may be carry-over from other donors' samples.

V and J are TRBV7-9 and TRBJ1-2, with 9 nucleotides matching TRBD1. The CDR3 contains 15 residues. Germline CDR1 and CDR2: SEHNR and FQNEAQ (reference sequence). J lost 2 bases, V lost 5 bases, and 6 bases had no gene match. CDR3 region: CASSRRGQGNYGYTF. CDR3 in DNA: TGTGCCAGCAGCCGCAGGGGACAGGGAAACTATGGCTACACCTTC.

In its sample, this clonotype was seen a few times. With a much larger clone just one base away, this may be a read error. The chain is built from TRBV6-4 and TRBJ2-3; 10 bases are shared with TRBD1. Trimming removed 5 bases from V and 4 bases from J; junction bases left unmatched: 3. Germline loops: CDR1 MRHNA, CDR2 SNTAGT. The CDR3 runs to 14 residues. The CDR3 here is CASSPGQGPDTQYF. The CDR3 DNA is TGTGCCAGCAGTCCGGGACAGGGGCCAGATACGCAGTATTTT.

This clonotype was seen repeatedly, ten times or more. A read error is possible here, since a much larger clone lies one base away. The genes are TRBV6-5 and TRBJ2-5, with 7 bases that match TRBD2. CDR1 MNHEY and CDR2 SVGAGI come from the germline V gene. With V trimmed by 5 bases and J by 5 bases, 5 bases remained unmatched. CDR3 size: 13 residues. CDR3 protein: CASSHSGAETQYF. The CDR3 DNA follows: TGTGCCAGCAGTCACAGCGGGGCTGAGACCCAGTACTTC.

This clonotype was seen many times. The gene calls are TRBV19 and TRBJ1-5; D is undetermined. From germline, CDR1 is LNHDA and CDR2 SQIVND (reference sequence). The V end lost 7 bases, the J end lost 4 bases, and 14 bases lay between the germline ends. The CDR3 consists of 14 residues. The CDR3 nucleotides read TGTGCCAGTACCCAAAGACGGCCAAATCAGCCCCAGCATTTT. Its protein is CASTQRRPNQPQHF.

This CDR3 reads CASTVPGQGSPEAFF. Here the CDR3 DNA reads TGTGCCAGCACTGTACCGGGACAGGGGTCCCCTGAAGCTTTCTTT. The chain employs TRBV6-1 and TRBJ1-1, with 10 bases that match TRBD1. Germline V lookup: CDR1 MNHNS, CDR2 SASEGT. CDR3 length: 15 amino acids. The J segment lost 6 bases and the V segment lost 7 bases, leaving 11 bases of the junction unmatched.

This clonotype has at least ten counts. The V and J genes are TRBV7-8 and TRBJ2-3; 15 bases align to TRBD2. This CDR3 is built from 18 residues. The germline gives CDR1 SGHVS, CDR2 FQNEAQ. V lost 4 bases, J lost 0 bases, and 5 bases stayed unmatched. The CDR3 DNA is TGTGCCAGCAGCTCGGGACTAGCGGGAGGCCCTAGCACAGATACGCAGTATTTT. Translating gives CASSSGLAGGPSTDTQYF.

This clonotype was seen at least ten times. The chain couples TRBV12-3 or TRBV12-4 to TRBJ1-2; TRBD1 agrees at 9 bases. The CDR3 covers 13 residues. V was clipped by 6 bases and J by 8 bases; unmatched bases: 7. CDR3 protein: CASSLQGAGGYTF. The CDR3, as DNA: TGTGCCAGCAGCCTACAGGGGGCAGGCGGCTACACCTTC.

The chain combines TRBV7-3 with TRBJ1-1; D is possibly TRBD1 (6 bases). V was pared by 3 bases and J by 5 bases, with 16 bases between. The CDR3 consists of 15 residues. The germline V gene has CDR1 SGHTA and CDR2 FQGTGA. The CDR3 reads CASSFYSRGGTEAFF. In DNA form, the CDR3 reads TGTGCCAGCAGCTTCTATAGTCGAGGGGGTACTGAAGCTTTCTTT.

The chain couples TRBV7-1 to TRBJ2-1, with D possibly being TRBD1 (5 bases). TRBV7-1 is flagged as an ORF with uncertain function. The V end lost 2 bases, the J end lost 8 bases, and 19 bases lay between the germline ends. This CDR3 is built from 16 residues. The CDR3: CASSSPRSRRGDEQFF. The CDR3 DNA is TGTGCCAGCAGCTCACCACGGAGTAGAAGGGGCGATGAGCAGTTCTTC.

This clonotype was detected many times. The rearrangement joins TRBV7-2 to TRBJ1-2, with D perhaps matching TRBD1 (5 bases). V lost 0 bases and J lost 8, with 13 bases in between. The CDR3 length is 14 residues. In germline, CDR1 is SGHTA, CDR2 FQGNSA. The CDR3 nucleotides read TGTGCCAGCAGCTTAGCAGGGACGGTTCGAGGCTACACCTTC. This translates into CASSLAGTVRGYTF.

In this sample, this clonotype turned up many times. V is TRBV19 and J is TRBJ2-5, with 10 bases identical to TRBD1. Germline values: CDR1 LNHDA, CDR2 SQIVND (reference sequence). After removal of 4 bases from V and 3 bases from J, the junction contained 5 bases not matched to a gene. The CDR3 covers 15 residues. This CDR3 reads CASSSPGTGEETQYF. The CDR3 nucleotides read TGTGCCAGTAGTAGCCCCGGGACAGGGGAAGAGACCCAGTACTTC. The full variable domain, completed using reference TRBV19 and TRBJ2-5, is DGGITQSPKYLFRKEGQNVTLSCEQNLNHDAMYWYRQDPGQGLRLIYYSQIVNDFQKGDIAEGYSVSREKKESFPLTVTSAQKNPTAFYLCASSSPGTGEETQYFGPGTRLLVL.

This clonotype was seen many times. V gene TRBV19 combines with J gene TRBJ1-5; D unresolved. The V gene lost 4 bases and the J gene lost 0 bases, with 4 bases spanning the gap. Germline CDR1 reads LNHDA; CDR2 reads SQIVND (reference sequence). The CDR3 is made up of 13 amino acids. CDR3 residues: CASSRDSNQPQHF. CDR3 nucleotide sequence: TGTGCCAGTAGTAGGGATAGCAATCAGCCCCAGCATTTT.

The chain employs TRBV19 and TRBJ1-3; D is perhaps TRBD1 (5 bases). Trimming took 5 bases from V and 0 from J, leaving 14 bases between them. This CDR3 contains 16 residues. CDR1 LNHDA and CDR2 SQIVND come from the germline V gene (reference sequence). CDR3 loop: CASSLGALSSGNTIYF. The CDR3 DNA sequence: TGTGCCAGTAGTTTAGGGGCCCTGAGCTCTGGAAACACCATATATTTT.

This clonotype was found many times. The rearrangement joins TRBV20-1 to TRBJ1-2, with TRBD1 as a possible D gene (6 bases). From germline, CDR1 is DFQATT and CDR2 SNEGSKA (reference sequence). Trimming left V 0 bases short and J 4 bases short, with 15 bases between. The CDR3 sequence is 15 residues long. In DNA form, the CDR3 reads TGCAGTGCTAGAGATCCCCAGGGGCTCTCCTATGGCTACACCTTC. Protein product: CSARDPQGLSYGYTF.

The gene calls are TRBV27 and TRBJ2-1; 7 bases match TRBD2. V was pared by 6 bases and J by 9 bases, with 11 bases of the junction left unmatched. CDR3 length: 14 amino acids. The germline V gene has CDR1 MNHEY and CDR2 SMNVEV (reference sequence). CDR3 amino acids: CASRDSAGVGEQFF. The CDR3, as DNA: TGTGCCAGCAGGGACTCGGCGGGAGTGGGTGAGCAGTTCTTC.

This clonotype appeared many times. The rearrangement uses TRBV9 and TRBJ1-6; no clear D. The length of the CDR3 is 12 residues. V was shortened by 2 bases and J by 7 bases, with 4 bases between the two germline ends. Germline loops: CDR1 SGDLS, CDR2 YYNGEE. The CDR3 sequence: CASSVQNSPLHF. The CDR3 nucleotides read TGTGCCAGCAGCGTCCAGAATTCACCCCTCCACTTT.

This clonotype was seen many times. The chain uses TRBV11-2 and TRBJ1-3; D call uncertain. The ends were cut back, 2 bases at V and 2 bases at J, with 10 bases in the middle. The CDR3 is 15 residues long. Germline lookup yields CDR1 SGHAT and CDR2 FQNNGV. CDR3 loop: CASSLHRVAGNTIYF. In DNA form, the CDR3 reads TGTGCCAGCAGCTTACACAGAGTAGCTGGAAACACCATATATTTT.

The chain links TRBV2 to TRBJ1-4; D is undetermined. Trimming pared 7 bases from V and 4 bases from J, leaving 22 bases between. The germline gives CDR1 SNHLY, CDR2 FYNNEI. The CDR3 covers 17 residues. Here the CDR3 reads CASIDIAGRANNEKLFF. CDR3 DNA sequence: TGTGCCAGCATCGATATAGCGGGAAGGGCCAATAATGAAAAACTGTTTTTT.

This clonotype showed up many times. The V call is TRBV20-1, the J call TRBJ1-2; a weak D match, TRBD1 (5 bases). The CDR3 runs to 14 residues. In germline, CDR1 is DFQATT, CDR2 SNEGSKA (reference sequence). Trimming cost V 3 bases and J 4 bases, with 15 bases left between them. CDR3 sequence (DNA): TGCAGTGCTAGTAGGAGGGGCGAGGGCTATGGCTACACCTTC. It translates to CSASRRGEGYGYTF.

V is TRBV5-6 and J is TRBJ1-1; possibly TRBD1 for D (5 bases). Germline V lookup: CDR1 SGHDT, CDR2 YYEEEE. The V and J ends lost 4 bases and 4 bases respectively, with 20 bases between them. The CDR3 contains 16 residues. This chain's CDR3 is CASSPTETIGTTEAFF. Written as DNA, the CDR3 is TGTGCCAGCAGCCCTACCGAGACCATAGGGACCACTGAAGCTTTCTTT.

In its sample, this clonotype was seen many times. One end of the junction fails to match germline, which may point to a read error. The chain links TRBV20-1 to TRBJ2-5; no clear D gene. Per the germline V gene, CDR1 is DFQATT and CDR2 is SNEGSKA (reference sequence). CDR3 length: 11 residues. CDR3 region: CRATIGETQYF. The DNA for the CDR3 is TGCAGGGCTACCATAGGAGAGACCCAGTACTTC.

In this sample, this clonotype turned up many times. CDR3 region: CASSLGLGYQETQYF. In DNA, the CDR3 is TGTGCCAGCAGCTTAGGATTGGGGTACCAAGAGACCCAGTACTTC. This chain uses TRBV7-9 with TRBJ2-5, with unresolved D. Germline V gene data show CDR1 as SEHNR and CDR2 as FQNEAQ (reference sequence). There are 15 residues in the CDR3. The V gene lost 1 base and the J gene lost 0 bases, with 9 bases spanning the gap.

This clonotype was recorded at least ten times. V is TRBV5-1 and J is TRBJ2-5; 11 bases line up with TRBD2. Germline loops: CDR1 SGHRS, CDR2 YFSETQ. V was clipped by 7 bases and J by 1 base; unmatched bases: 6. CDR3 length equals 15 residues. The CDR3 DNA reads as TGCGCCAGCCTTCGGGGACTAGCGGCCCAAGAGACCCAGTACTTC. Residues: CASLRGLAAQETQYF.

This chain connects TRBV7-9 to TRBJ2-2; no reliable D call. V dropped 5 bases and J dropped 9 bases, with 10 bases sitting between them. This CDR3 contains 12 residues. Looked up from germline, CDR1 is SEHNR and CDR2 is FQNEAQ (reference sequence). In DNA form, the CDR3 reads TGTGCCAGCAGCCCAGGTCACCGGGAGCTGTTTTTT. This sequence encodes CASSPGHRELFF. Supplemented by reference TRBV7-9 and TRBJ2-2, the full variable domain reads DTGVSQNPRHKITKRGQNVTFRCDPISEHNRLYWYRQTLGQGPEFLTYFQNEAQLEKSRLLSDRFSAERPKGSFSTLEIQRTEQGDSAMYLCASSPGHRELFFGEGSRLTVL.

V and J are TRBV2 and TRBJ2-7, with unresolved D. Germline CDR1 and CDR2: SNHLY and FYNNEI. Trimming cost V 4 bases and J 6 bases, with 10 bases left between them. There are 12 residues in the CDR3. The CDR3 DNA reads TGTGCCAGCAGTGGCGGTGGTTCCGAGCAGTACTTC. This codes for CASSGGGSEQYF.

This chain connects TRBV5-6 to TRBJ1-2; 9 bases agree with TRBD1. V lost 4 bases to trimming and J lost 8 bases; unmatched junction nucleotides: 15. The CDR3 is 16 amino acids. CDR1 is SGHDT, CDR2 YYEEEE, per germline. CDR3 in amino acids: CASSTTGQGLGLGYTF. The CDR3 coding sequence is TGTGCCAGCAGCACAACGGGACAGGGACTTGGCCTAGGCTACACCTTC.

The rearrangement joins TRBV12-5 to TRBJ2-5, with TRBD2 matching over 11 bases. CDR1 LGHNT and CDR2 FRNRAP come from the germline V gene. The CDR3 runs 17 residues. CDR3 DNA: TGTGCCAGCAGTTTATTCGCTAGCGGGAGGTCACTAGAGACCCAGTACTTC. Its protein product is CASSLFASGRSLETQYF.

The table lists this clonotype with many counts. The chain carries TRBV20-1 and TRBJ2-1; D remains unclear. The CDR3 has 14 amino acids. Germline CDR1 is DFQATT and CDR2 is SNEGSKA (reference sequence). V lost 2 bases and J lost 0, with 8 bases in between. CDR3 amino acids: CSARRRTSYNEQFF. The CDR3 coding sequence is TGCAGTGCTAGAAGGCGCACCTCCTACAATGAGCAGTTCTTC.

This clonotype was found a few times. V usage is TRBV6-2 or TRBV6-3 and J usage is TRBJ2-7; D not resolved. The CDR3 loop spans 13 amino acids. Trimming pared 5 bases from V and 2 bases from J, leaving 10 bases between. Germline loops: CDR1 MNHEY, CDR2 SVGEGT. CDR3 region: CASSPFSPYEQYF. DNA for the CDR3: TGTGCCAGCAGTCCGTTTTCCCCCTACGAGCAGTACTTC.

This clonotype was observed many times. The chain uses TRBV19 and TRBJ2-1; 8 bases align to TRBD2. The V and J ends lost 5 bases and 9 bases, in that order; junction bases with no gene match: 6. The germline gives CDR1 LNHDA, CDR2 SQIVND (reference sequence). The CDR3 loop spans 13 amino acids. CDR3 bases: TGTGCCAGTAGTTCTACCGGGGGGGGTGAGCAGTTCTTC. It codes for CASSSTGGGEQFF. Based on the CDR3 plus reference TRBV19 and TRBJ2-1, the full variable domain is DGGITQSPKYLFRKEGQNVTLSCEQNLNHDAMYWYRQDPGQGLRLIYYSQIVNDFQKGDIAEGYSVSREKKESFPLTVTSAQKNPTAFYLCASSSTGGGEQFFGPGTRLTVL.